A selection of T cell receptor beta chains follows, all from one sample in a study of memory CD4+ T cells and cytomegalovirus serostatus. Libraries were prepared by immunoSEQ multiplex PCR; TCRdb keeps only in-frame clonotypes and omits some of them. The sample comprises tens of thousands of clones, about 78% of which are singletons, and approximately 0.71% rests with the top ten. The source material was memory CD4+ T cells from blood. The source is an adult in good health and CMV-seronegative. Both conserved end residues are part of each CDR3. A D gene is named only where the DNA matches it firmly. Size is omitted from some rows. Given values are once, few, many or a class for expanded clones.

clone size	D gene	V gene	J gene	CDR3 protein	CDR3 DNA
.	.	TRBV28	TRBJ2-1	CASSVIFQKGNEQFF	TGTGCCAGCAGTGTGATCTTTCAAAAGGGGAATGAGCAGTTCTTC
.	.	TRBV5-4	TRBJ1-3	CASSLRGSGNTIYF	TGTGCCAGCAGCTTGCGAGGTTCAGGAAACACCATATATTTT
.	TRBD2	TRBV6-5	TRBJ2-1	CASTGLAGGLLIF	TGTGCCAGCACGGGACTAGCGGGGGGGCTTTTGATCTTC
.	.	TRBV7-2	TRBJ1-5	CASSSRGNQPQHF	TGTGCCAGCAGCTCAAGGGGCAATCAGCCCCAGCATTTT
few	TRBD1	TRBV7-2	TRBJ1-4	CASSSRQGRFNEKLFF	TGTGCCAGCAGCTCGCGACAGGGACGGTTTAATGAAAAACTGTTTTTT
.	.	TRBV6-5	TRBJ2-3	CASSYSIGGGTDTQYF	TGTGCCAGCAGTTACTCGATAGGGGGTGGCACAGATACGCAGTATTTT
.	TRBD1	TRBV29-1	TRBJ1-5	CSVGTGGNQPQHF	TGCAGCGTTGGGACAGGCGGGAATCAGCCCCAGCATTTT
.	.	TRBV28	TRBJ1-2	CASSDLRDGYTF	TGTGCCAGCAGTGATTTGCGGGATGGCTACACCTTC
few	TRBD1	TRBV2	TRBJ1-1	CASIRDRGGTEAFF	TGTGCCAGCATCCGGGACAGGGGGGGCACTGAAGCTTTCTTT
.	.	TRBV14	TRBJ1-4	CASARTVADEKLFF	TGTGCCAGCGCAAGAACAGTCGCAGATGAAAAACTGTTTTTT
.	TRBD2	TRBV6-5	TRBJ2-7	CASRDGLAGGVNF	TGTGCCAGCAGGGACGGCCTGGCGGGGGGCGTCAACTTC
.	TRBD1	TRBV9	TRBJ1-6	CASSSTGSYNSPLHF	TGTGCCAGCAGCTCGACAGGGTCCTATAATTCACCCCTCCACTTT
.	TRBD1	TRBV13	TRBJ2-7	CASSSGQGSYEQYF	TGTGCCAGCAGCTCGGGACAGGGCTCCTACGAGCAGTACTTC
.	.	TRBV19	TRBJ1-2	CASSPGRRGYTF	TGTGCCAGTAGTCCCGGGAGGCGCGGCTACACCTTC
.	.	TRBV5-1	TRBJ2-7	CASSLAGTPTYEQYF	TGCGCCAGCAGCTTGGCGGGGACTCCAACCTACGAGCAGTACTTC
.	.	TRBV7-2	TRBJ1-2	CASNLGDTFYGYTF	TGTGCCAGCAACCTCGGGGACACCTTCTATGGCTACACCTTC
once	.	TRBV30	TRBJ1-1	CAWNGVMNTEAFF	TGTGCCTGGAATGGAGTCATGAACACTGAAGCTTTCTTT
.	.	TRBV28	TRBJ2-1	CASSLEPENNEQFF	TGTGCCAGCAGCCTAGAACCCGAAAACAATGAGCAGTTCTTC
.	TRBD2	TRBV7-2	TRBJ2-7	CASSLKLVAGALTYEQYF	TGTGCCAGCAGCTTAAAGTTGGTAGCGGGGGCCTTAACCTACGAGCAGTACTTC
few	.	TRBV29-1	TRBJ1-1	CSVIQGDLNTEAFF	TGCAGCGTCATACAGGGAGACCTGAACACTGAAGCTTTCTTT
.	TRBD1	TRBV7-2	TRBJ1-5	CASSTNRGTPGNQPQHF	TGTGCCAGCAGCACTAACAGGGGAACTCCGGGCAATCAGCCCCAGCATTTT
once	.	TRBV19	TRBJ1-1	CASSIAGSAEAFF	TGTGCCAGTAGTATAGCGGGGTCGGCCGAAGCTTTCTTT
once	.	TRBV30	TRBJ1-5	CAWSEGGGRNQPQHF	TGTGCCTGGAGTGAGGGCGGGGGAAGGAATCAGCCCCAGCATTTT
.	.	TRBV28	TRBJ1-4	CASSLSGLNEKLFF	TGTGCCAGCAGTTTGTCAGGGCTGAATGAAAAACTGTTTTTT
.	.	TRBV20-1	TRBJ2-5	CSARSETQYF	TGCAGTGCTAGGTCAGAGACCCAGTACTTC
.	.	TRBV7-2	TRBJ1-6	CASTNPAAFIAPLHF	TGTGCCAGCACCAACCCGGCAGCCTTTATAGCGCCCCTCCACTTT
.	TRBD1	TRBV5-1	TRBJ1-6	CASSLGGTGNSPLHF	TGCGCCAGCAGCTTGGGTGGGACAGGTAATTCACCCCTCCACTTT
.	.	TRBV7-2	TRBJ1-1	CASSLARAGVEAFF	TGTGCCAGCAGCTTAGCGAGGGCAGGGGTTGAAGCTTTCTTT
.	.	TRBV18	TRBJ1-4	CASSPVGGANEKLFF	TGTGCCAGCTCACCCGTCGGTGGGGCTAATGAAAAACTGTTTTTT
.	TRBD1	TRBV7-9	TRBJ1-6	CASSLTGPYSPLHF	TGTGCCAGCAGCTTGACAGGGCCGTATTCACCCCTCCACTTT
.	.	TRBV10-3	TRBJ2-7	CAITEDGFYEQYF	TGTGCCATCACCGAGGACGGCTTCTACGAGCAGTACTTC
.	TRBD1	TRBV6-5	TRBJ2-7	CASQGTGVYEQYF	TGTGCCAGCCAAGGGACAGGGGTTTACGAGCAGTACTTC
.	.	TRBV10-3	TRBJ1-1	CAISEFDGGEAFF	TGTGCCATCAGTGAGTTCGACGGCGGTGAAGCTTTCTTT
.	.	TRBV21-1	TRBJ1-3	CASSKTGSSGNTIYF	TGTGCCAGCAGCAAAACAGGGAGCTCTGGAAACACCATATATTTT
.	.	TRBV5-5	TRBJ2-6	CASSLTGTGANVLTF	TGTGCCAGCAGCTTGACAGGGACTGGGGCCAACGTCCTGACTTTC
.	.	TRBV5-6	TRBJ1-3	CASSLGLGSAGNTIYF	TGTGCCAGCAGCTTGGGTCTGGGATCGGCCGGAAACACCATATATTTT
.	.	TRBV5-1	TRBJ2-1	CASSPGAWGGVAGSYNEQFF	TGCGCCAGCAGCCCTGGTGCTTGGGGAGGAGTGGCCGGCTCCTACAATGAGCAGTTCTTC
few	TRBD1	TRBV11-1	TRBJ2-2	CASSPDPGTGVTGELFF	TGTGCCAGCAGCCCCGATCCCGGGACAGGGGTCACCGGGGAGCTGTTTTTT
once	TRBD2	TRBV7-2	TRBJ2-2	CASSLRAGGFTGELFF	TGTGCCAGCAGCTTAAGGGCGGGGGGGTTCACCGGGGAGCTGTTTTTT
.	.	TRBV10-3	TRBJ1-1	CAISETMPAAGATEAFF	TGTGCCATCAGTGAGACGATGCCAGCAGCCGGGGCCACTGAAGCTTTCTTT